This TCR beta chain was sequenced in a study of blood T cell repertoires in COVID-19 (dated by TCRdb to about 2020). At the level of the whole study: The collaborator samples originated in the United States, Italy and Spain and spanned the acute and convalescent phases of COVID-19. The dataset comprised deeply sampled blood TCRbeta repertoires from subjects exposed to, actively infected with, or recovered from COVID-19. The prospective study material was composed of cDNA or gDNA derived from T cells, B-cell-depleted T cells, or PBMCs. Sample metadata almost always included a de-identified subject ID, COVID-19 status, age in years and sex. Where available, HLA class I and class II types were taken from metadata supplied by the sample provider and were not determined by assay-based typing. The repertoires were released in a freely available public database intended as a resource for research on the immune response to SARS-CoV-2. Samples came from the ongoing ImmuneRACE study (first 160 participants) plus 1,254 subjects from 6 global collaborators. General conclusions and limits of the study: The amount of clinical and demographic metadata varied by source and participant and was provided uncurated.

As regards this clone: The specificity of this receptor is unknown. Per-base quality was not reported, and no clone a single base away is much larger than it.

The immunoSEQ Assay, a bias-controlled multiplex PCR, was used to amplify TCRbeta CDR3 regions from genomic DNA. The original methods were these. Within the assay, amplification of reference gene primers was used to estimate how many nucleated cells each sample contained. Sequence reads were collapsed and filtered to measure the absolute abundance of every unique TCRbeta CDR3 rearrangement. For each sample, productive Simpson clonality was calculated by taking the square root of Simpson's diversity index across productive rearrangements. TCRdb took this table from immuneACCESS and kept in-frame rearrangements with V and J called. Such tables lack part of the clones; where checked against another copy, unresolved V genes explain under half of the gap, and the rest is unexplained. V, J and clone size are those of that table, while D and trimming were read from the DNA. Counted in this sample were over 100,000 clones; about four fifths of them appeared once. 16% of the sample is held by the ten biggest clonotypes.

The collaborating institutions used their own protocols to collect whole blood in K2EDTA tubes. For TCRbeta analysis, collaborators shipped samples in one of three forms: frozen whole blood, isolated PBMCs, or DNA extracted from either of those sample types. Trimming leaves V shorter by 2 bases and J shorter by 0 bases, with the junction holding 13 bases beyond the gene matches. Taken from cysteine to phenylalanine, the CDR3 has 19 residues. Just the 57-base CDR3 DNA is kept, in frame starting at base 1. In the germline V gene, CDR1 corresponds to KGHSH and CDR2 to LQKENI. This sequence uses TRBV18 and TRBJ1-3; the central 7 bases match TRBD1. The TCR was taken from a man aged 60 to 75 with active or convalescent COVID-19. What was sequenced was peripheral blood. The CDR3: CASSPLDPGQRSSGNTIYF. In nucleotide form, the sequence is TGTGCCAGCTCACCATTGGACCCGGGACAGCGGAGCTCTGGAAACACCATATATTTT.